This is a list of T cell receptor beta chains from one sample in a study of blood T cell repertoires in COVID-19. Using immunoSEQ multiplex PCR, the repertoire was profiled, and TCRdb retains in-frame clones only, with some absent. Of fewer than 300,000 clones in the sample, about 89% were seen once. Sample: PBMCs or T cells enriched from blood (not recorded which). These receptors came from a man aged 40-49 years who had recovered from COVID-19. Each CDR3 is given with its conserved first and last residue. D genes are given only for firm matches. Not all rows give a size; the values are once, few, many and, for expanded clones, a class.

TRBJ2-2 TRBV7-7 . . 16 CASSYSGGHNTGELFF TGTGCCAGCAGCTATTCGGGGGGCCATAACACCGGGGAGCTGTTTTTT
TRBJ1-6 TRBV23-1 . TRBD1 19 CASSQSSNHRGLSQVPLHF TGCGCCAGCAGTCAATCCTCAAATCACAGGGGGCTTAGTCAAGTTCCCCTCCACTTT
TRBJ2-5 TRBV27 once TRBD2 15 CASGTSSGSGETQYF TGTGCCAGCGGAACCAGTAGCGGGAGTGGGGAGACCCAGTACTTC
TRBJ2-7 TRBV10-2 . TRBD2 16 CASSDSLAGGAYEQYF TGCGCCAGCAGTGATTCACTAGCGGGAGGGGCCTACGAGCAGTACTTC
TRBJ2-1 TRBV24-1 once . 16 CATSDLRAVPYNEQFF TGTGCCACCAGTGATTTGAGAGCGGTTCCCTACAATGAGCAGTTCTTC
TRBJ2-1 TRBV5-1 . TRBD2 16 CASSLAPGTIYNEQFF TGCGCCAGCAGCTTGGCCCCCGGGACTATCTACAATGAGCAGTTCTTC
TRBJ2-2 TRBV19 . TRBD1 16 CASRYRQGRSIGELFF TGTGCCAGTAGATACCGACAGGGGCGATCGATCGGGGAGCTGTTTTTT
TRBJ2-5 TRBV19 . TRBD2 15 CASSIGLAAQETQYF TGTGCCAGTAGTATAGGACTAGCGGCCCAAGAGACCCAGTACTTC
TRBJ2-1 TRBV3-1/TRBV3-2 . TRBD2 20 CASSQARGRGGLKGGNEQFF TGTGCCAGCAGCCAAGCGAGGGGGCGGGGGGGACTAAAAGGTGGGAATGAGCAGTTCTTC
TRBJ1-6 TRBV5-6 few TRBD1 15 CASRRWDRGSSPLHF TGTGCCAGCAGAAGATGGGACAGGGGCTCTTCACCCCTCCACTTT
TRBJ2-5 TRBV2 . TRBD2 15 CASRAGTSGGETQYF TGTGCCAGCAGAGCCGGGACTAGCGGGGGAGAGACCCAGTACTTC
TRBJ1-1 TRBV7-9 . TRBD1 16 CASSLGQGITNTEAFF TGTGCCAGCAGCTTAGGACAGGGTATTACGAACACTGAAGCTTTCTTT
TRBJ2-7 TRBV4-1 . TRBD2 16 CASSQEGLARFNEQYF TGCGCCAGCAGCCAGGAAGGACTAGCGAGGTTCAACGAGCAGTACTTC
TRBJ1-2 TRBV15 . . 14 CATSRDRRVNGYTF TGTGCCACCAGCAGAGATAGGAGGGTGAATGGCTACACCTTC
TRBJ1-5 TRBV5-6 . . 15 CASISYSTINQPQHF TGTGCCAGCATCAGTTATAGCACGATTAATCAGCCCCAGCATTTT
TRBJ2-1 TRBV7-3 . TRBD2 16 CASSLSGTSGIDEQFF TGTGCCAGCAGCTTATCCGGGACTAGCGGGATAGATGAGCAGTTCTTC
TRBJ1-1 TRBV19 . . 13 CASSIAQDTEAFF TGTGCCAGTAGTATAGCCCAGGACACTGAAGCTTTCTTT